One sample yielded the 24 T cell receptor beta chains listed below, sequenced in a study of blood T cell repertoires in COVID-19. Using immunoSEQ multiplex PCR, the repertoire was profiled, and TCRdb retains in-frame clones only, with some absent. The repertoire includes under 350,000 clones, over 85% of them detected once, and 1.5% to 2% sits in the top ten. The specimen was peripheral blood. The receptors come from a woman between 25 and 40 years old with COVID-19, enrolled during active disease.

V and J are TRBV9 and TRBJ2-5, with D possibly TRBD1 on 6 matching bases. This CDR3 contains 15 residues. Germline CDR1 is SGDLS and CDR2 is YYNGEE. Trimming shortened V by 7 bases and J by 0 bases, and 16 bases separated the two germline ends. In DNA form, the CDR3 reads TGTGCCAGCTCCGACGGGACAATAGACCAAGAGACCCAGTACTTC. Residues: CASSDGTIDQETQYF.

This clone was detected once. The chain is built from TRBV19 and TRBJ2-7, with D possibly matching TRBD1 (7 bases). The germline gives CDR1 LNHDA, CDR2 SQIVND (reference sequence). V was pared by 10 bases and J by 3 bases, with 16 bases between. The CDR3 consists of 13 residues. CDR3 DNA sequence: TGTGCCACCCAGGCGGGGACAGACTACGAGCAGTACTTC. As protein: CATQAGTDYEQYF.

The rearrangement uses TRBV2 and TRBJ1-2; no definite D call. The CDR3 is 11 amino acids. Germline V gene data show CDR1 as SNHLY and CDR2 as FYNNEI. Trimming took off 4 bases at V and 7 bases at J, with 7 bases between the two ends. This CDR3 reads CASSVEGGYTF. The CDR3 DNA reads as TGTGCCAGCAGTGTGGAGGGTGGCTACACCTTC.

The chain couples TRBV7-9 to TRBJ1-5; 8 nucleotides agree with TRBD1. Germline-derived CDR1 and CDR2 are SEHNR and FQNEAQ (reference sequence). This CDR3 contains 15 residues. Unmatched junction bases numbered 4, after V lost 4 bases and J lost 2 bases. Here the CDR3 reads CASSSTGDGNQPQHF. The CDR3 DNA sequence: TGTGCCAGCAGCTCGACAGGGGATGGCAATCAGCCCCAGCATTTT.

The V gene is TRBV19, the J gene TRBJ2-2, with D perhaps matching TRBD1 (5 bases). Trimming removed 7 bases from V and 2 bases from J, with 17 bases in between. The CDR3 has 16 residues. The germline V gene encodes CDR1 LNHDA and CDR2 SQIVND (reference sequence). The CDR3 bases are TGTGCCAGTACCGCAAGCAGGGTCCTAAACACCGGGGAGCTGTTTTTT. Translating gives CASTASRVLNTGELFF.

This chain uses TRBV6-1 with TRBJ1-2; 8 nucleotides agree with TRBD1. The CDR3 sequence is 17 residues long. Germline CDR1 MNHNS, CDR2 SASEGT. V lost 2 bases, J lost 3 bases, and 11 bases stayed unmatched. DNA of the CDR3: TGTGCCAGCAGTGAAAGGGACACAGGGGGAGGCTACTATGGCTACACCTTC. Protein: CASSERDTGGGYYGYTF.

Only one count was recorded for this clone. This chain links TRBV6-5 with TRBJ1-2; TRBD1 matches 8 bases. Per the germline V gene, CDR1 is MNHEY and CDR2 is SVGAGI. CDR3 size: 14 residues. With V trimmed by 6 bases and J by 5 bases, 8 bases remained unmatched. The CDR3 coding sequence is TGTGCCAGCAGAACGGACAGGGATCGATATGGCTACACCTTC. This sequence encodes CASRTDRDRYGYTF.

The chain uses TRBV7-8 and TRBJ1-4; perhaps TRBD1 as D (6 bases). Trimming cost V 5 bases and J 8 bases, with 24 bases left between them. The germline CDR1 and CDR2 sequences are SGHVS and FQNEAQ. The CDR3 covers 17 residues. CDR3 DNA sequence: TGTGCCAGCAGCCGTAACAGGGTTCGGGGTCTGCGAGAAAAACTGTTTTTT. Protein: CASSRNRVRGLREKLFF.

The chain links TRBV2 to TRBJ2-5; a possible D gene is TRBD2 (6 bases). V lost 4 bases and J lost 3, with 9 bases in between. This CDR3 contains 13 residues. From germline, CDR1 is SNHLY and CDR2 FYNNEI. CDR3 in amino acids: CASSAGGKETQYF. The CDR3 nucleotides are TGTGCCAGCAGTGCTGGCGGGAAAGAGACCCAGTACTTC. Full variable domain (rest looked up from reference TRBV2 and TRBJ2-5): EPEVTQTPSHQVTQMGQEVILRCVPISNHLYFYWYRQILGQKVEFLVSFYNNEISEKSEIFDDQFSVERPDGSNFTLKIRSTKLEDSAMYFCASSAGGKETQYFGPGTRLLVL.

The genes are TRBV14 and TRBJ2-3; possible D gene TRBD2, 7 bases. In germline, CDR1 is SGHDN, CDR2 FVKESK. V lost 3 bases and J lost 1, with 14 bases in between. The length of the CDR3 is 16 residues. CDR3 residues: CASSHLSGGGTDTQYF. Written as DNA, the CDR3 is TGTGCCAGCAGCCACCTTTCGGGGGGCGGCACAGATACGCAGTATTTT.

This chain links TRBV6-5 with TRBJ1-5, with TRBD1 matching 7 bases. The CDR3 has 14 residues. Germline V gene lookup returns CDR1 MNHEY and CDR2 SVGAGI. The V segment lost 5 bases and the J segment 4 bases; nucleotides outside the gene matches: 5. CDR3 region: CASSPTDRNQPQHF. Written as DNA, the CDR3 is TGTGCCAGCAGTCCCACGGACAGGAATCAGCCCCAGCATTTT.

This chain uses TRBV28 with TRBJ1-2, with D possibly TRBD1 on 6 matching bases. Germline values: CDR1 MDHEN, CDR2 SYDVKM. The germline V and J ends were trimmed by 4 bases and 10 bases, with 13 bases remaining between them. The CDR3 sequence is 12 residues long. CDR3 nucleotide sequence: TGTGCCAGCAGTTCGACAGGCGACCTCTACACCTTC. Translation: CASSSTGDLYTF.

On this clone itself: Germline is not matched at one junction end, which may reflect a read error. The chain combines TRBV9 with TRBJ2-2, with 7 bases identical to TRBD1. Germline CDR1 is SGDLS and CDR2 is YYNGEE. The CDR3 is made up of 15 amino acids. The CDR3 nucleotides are TGTGCCAGCAGCGTAGGGGGACAGCAACACCGGGGAGCTGTTTTT. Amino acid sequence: CASSVGGQQHRGAVF.

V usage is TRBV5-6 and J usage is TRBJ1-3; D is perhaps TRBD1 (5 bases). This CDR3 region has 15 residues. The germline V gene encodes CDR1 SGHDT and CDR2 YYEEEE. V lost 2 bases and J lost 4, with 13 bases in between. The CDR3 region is CASSFFSGPGNTIYF. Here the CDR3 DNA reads TGTGCCAGCAGCTTTTTCTCAGGGCCAGGAAACACCATATATTTT.

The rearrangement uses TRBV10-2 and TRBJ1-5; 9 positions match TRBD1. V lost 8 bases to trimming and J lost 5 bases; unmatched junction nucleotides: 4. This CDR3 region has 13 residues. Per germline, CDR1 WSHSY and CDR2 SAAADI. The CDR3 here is CASRDRVDQPQHF. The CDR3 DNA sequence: TGCGCCAGCCGGGACAGGGTGGATCAGCCCCAGCATTTT.

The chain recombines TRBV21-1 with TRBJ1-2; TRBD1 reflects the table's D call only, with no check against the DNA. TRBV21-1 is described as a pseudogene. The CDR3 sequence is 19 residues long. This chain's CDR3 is CASSKRPSEDGQANYGYTF. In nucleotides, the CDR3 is TGTGCCAGCAGCAAACGGCCTTCTGAAGATGGACAGGCTAACTATGGCTACACCTTC.

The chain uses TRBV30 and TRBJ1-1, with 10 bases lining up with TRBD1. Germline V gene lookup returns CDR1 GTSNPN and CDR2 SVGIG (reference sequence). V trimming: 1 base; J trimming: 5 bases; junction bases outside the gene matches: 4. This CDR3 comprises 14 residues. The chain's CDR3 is CAWSAGTGETEAFF. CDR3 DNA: TGTGCCTGGAGTGCCGGGACAGGGGAAACTGAAGCTTTCTTT.

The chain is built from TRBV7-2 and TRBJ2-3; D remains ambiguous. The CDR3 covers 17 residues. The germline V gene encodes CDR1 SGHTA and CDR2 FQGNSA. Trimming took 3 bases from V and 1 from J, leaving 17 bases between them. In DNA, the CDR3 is TGTGCCAGCAGCTTTATTCCCCGCTCCTTAGGCACAGATACGCAGTATTTT. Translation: CASSFIPRSLGTDTQYF. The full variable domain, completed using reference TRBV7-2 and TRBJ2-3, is GAGVSQSPSNKVTEKGKDVELRCDPISGHTALYWYRQSLGQGLEFLIYFQGNSAPDKSGLPSDRFSAERTGGSVSTLTIQRTQQEDSAVYLCASSFIPRSLGTDTQYFGPGTRLTVL.

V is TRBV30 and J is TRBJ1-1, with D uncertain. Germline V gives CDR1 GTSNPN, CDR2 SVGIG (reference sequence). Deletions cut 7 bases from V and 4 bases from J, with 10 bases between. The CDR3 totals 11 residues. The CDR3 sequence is CASRESTEAFF. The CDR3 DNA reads TGTGCCTCGAGGGAGTCCACTGAAGCTTTCTTT.

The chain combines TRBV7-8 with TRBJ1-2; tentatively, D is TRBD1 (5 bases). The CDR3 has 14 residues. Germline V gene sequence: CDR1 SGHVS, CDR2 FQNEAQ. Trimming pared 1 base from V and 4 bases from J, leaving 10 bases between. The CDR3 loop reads CASSLGGGAYGYTF. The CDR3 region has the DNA TGTGCCAGCAGCTTAGGGGGAGGGGCCTATGGCTACACCTTC.

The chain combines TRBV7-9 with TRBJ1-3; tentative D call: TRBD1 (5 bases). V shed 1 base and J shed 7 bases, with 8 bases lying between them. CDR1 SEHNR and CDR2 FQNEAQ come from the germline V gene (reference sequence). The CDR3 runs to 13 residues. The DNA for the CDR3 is TGTGCCAGCAGCTTAGGGGGCTGGAACACCATATATTTT. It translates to CASSLGGWNTIYF.

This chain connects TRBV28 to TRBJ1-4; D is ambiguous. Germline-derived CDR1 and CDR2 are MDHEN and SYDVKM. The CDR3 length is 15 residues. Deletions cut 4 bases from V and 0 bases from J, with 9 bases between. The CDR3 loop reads CASSSSSATNEKLFF. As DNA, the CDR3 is TGTGCCAGCAGTTCGAGTAGTGCAACTAATGAAAAACTGTTTTTT.

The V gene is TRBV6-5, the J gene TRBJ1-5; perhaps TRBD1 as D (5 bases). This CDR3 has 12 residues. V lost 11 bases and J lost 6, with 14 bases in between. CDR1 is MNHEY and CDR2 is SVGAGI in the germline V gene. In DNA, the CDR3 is TGTGCCGTTGGAGGGGCGGGTCAGCCCCAGCATTTT. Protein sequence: CAVGGAGQPQHF.

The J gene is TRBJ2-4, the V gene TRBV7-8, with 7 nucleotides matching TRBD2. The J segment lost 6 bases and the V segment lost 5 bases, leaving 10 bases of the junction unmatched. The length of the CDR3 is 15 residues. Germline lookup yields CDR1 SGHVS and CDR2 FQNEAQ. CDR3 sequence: CASSPYPERGNIQYF. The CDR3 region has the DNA TGTGCCAGCAGCCCTTACCCCGAGCGGGGAAACATTCAGTACTTC.